This TCR beta chain emerged from a study of T cells in Graves' hyperthyroidism and ophthalmopathy. In the study overall: The initial diagnosis was the point when peripheral blood was collected, ahead of any treatment. Study-wide results and limits: Blood shared most expanded thyroid clonotypes above 0.001.

RNA transcripts yielded amplified TCR beta CDR3 regions. The TCR CDR3 first-round RT-PCR relied on the HTBI primer set. MiXCR was run by TCRdb on the multiplex PCR reads, yielding one entry per CDR3 protein. This sample has about 610,000 distinct CDR3 sequences, with more than 15% found just once. This clonotype was seen ten or more times. Its antigen is undetermined. CDR3 size: 13 residues. Trimming left V 6 bases short and J 2 bases short, with 14 bases between. Germline lookup yields CDR1 DFQATT and CDR2 SNEGSKA (reference sequence). This clonotype was sampled from a woman aged 40 to 50 with Graves' ophthalmopathy. Source material: blood. This sequence joins TRBV20-1 and TRBJ2-7, with TRBD2 as a possible D gene (6 bases). CDR3 sequence: CSADLEGTYEQYF. DNA of the CDR3: TGCAGTGCGGACCTGGAGGGGACCTACGAGCAGTACTTC.